This T cell receptor (beta chain) comes out of a study of T cell responses to AZD1222 COVID-19 vaccine. Points from the study as a whole: Once two AZD1222 doses were given, Spike-specific TCR breadth and depth went up. Only a handful of AZD1222 recipients, roughly 6 in all, had baseline seropositivity. Across the whole spike, CD4 TCRs peaked at regions 160-218 and 743-854.

As to this clone: Antigen specificity is unknown.

Trimming took off 7 bases at V and 2 bases at J, with 11 bases between the two ends. CDR3 length equals 13 residues. CDR1 and CDR2 (germline): MNHNY, SVGAGI (reference sequence). This table comes from immunoSEQ multiplex PCR, and its TCRdb copy is limited to in-frame clones, with some not included. The sample lists approximately 140,000 clones; around 90% were seen once. The receptor comes from an adult in good health. Material: peripheral blood, obtained on day 0 of AZD1222 vaccination. The chain couples TRBV6-6 to TRBJ1-2; TRBD1 might be the D (6 bases). The CDR3 DNA follows: TGTGCCAGCATTCTAACAGGGAACTATGGCTACACCTTC. It yields the protein CASILTGNYGYTF.